The next 24 T cell receptor beta chains were all read from a single sample in a study of T cells in localized non-small cell lung cancer. Clones were sequenced by immunoSEQ multiplex PCR, and TCRdb holds only the in-frame ones, with some missing. The data contain tens of thousands of clones, 70% to 90% of them singletons. The sample was peripheral blood, taken before any cancer treatment. These receptor sequences come from a male donor aged 60 or over with stage III squamous cell lung carcinoma.

The chain recombines TRBV19 with TRBJ1-4; TRBD1 matches at 7 bases. The V gene end was trimmed by 7 bases and the J gene end by 5 bases; junction bases not matched to a gene: 10. Germline V gene lookup returns CDR1 LNHDA and CDR2 SQIVND (reference sequence). The length of the CDR3 is 15 residues. For the CDR3, the DNA is TGTGCCAGTACGAAGATCAGGGGGAGAAATGAAAAACTGTTTTTT. This sequence encodes CASTKIRGRNEKLFF.

The chain combines TRBV6-4 with TRBJ1-6; 7 bases align to TRBD1. Trimming took 3 bases from V and 6 from J; bases not matched to a gene: 5. This CDR3 contains 15 residues. Germline values: CDR1 MRHNA, CDR2 SNTAGT. This chain's CDR3 is CASSESGTANSPLHF. In DNA, the CDR3 is TGTGCCAGCAGTGAGAGTGGGACAGCTAATTCACCCCTCCACTTT.

V gene TRBV28 combines with J gene TRBJ2-7; D may be TRBD1 or TRBD2 (5 bases each). With 6 bases removed from V and 0 bases from J, the gap between germline ends came to 15 bases. This CDR3 comprises 15 residues. The germline V gene encodes CDR1 MDHEN and CDR2 SYDVKM. CDR3 sequence reads: CASSSGTAASYEQYF. CDR3 DNA sequence: TGTGCCAGCAGCTCCGGGACCGCCGCCTCCTACGAGCAGTACTTC.

The chain is built from TRBV19 and TRBJ1-2; D is ambiguous. The germline gives CDR1 LNHDA, CDR2 SQIVND (reference sequence). The CDR3 extends over 16 amino acids. Trimming removed 0 bases at V and 4 bases at J, with 15 bases between. CDR3 coding DNA: TGTGCCAGTAGTATAGATCGCGGAGCCCGGGGCTATGGCTACACCTTC. Translating gives CASSIDRGARGYGYTF.

The chain combines TRBV7-3 with TRBJ2-2, with D maybe TRBD1 (5 bases). Germline loops: CDR1 SGHTA, CDR2 FQGTGA. With 5 bases removed from V and 4 bases from J, the gap between germline ends came to 14 bases. The CDR3 is made up of 15 amino acids. CDR3 in DNA: TGTGCCAGCAGCCCGTTTGGGGCGGTCACCGGGGAGCTGTTTTTT. It specifies CASSPFGAVTGELFF.

The chain links TRBV9 to TRBJ2-1, with D perhaps being TRBD1 or TRBD2 (6 bases each). CDR1 is SGDLS and CDR2 is YYNGEE in the germline V gene. The CDR3 covers 16 residues. V lost 7 bases, J lost 5 bases, and 22 bases lay in between. This CDR3 reads CASERTGRGVNNEQFF. CDR3 sequence (DNA): TGTGCCAGCGAACGTACAGGTAGGGGGGTCAACAATGAGCAGTTCTTC.

V and J are TRBV18 and TRBJ1-1, with D possibly matching TRBD1 (5 bases). The CDR3 consists of 15 residues. V lost 3 bases to trimming and J lost 0 bases, with 11 bases between them. CDR1 is KGHSH, CDR2 LQKENI, per germline. CDR3: CASSPPGRMNTEAFF. The DNA for the CDR3 is TGTGCCAGCTCACCTCCGGGACGGATGAACACTGAAGCTTTCTTT.

The V and J genes are TRBV5-4 and TRBJ1-4; 10 bases fit TRBD1. With 4 bases clipped from V and 8 bases from J, the junction kept 8 bases outside the gene matches. CDR3 length: 15 residues. Germline CDR1 is SGHNT and CDR2 is YYREEE (reference sequence). The CDR3 region has the DNA TGTGCCAGCAGCGAGCCGGGACAGGGGCGCGAAAAACTGTTTTTT. It translates to CASSEPGQGREKLFF.

The chain carries TRBV2 and TRBJ2-3; the match to TRBD1 covers 10 bases. Looked up from germline, CDR1 is SNHLY and CDR2 is FYNNEI. The V and J ends lost 7 bases and 3 bases, in that order; junction bases with no gene match: 4. This CDR3 contains 14 residues. In DNA, the CDR3 is TGTGCCAGCAACCGACAGGGGGCTACAGATACGCAGTATTTT. Amino acids: CASNRQGATDTQYF.

This sequence joins TRBV7-8 and TRBJ1-1, with D tentatively TRBD1 (5 bases). CDR1 and CDR2 from the germline V gene are SGHVS and FQNEAQ. V lost 5 bases and J 3 bases, leaving 10 bases between the germline ends. The CDR3 has 13 residues. The CDR3 region has the DNA TGTGCCAGCAGCCTTTCAGGGTACACTGAAGCTTTCTTT. This translates into CASSLSGYTEAFF.

The CDR3 nucleotides are TGTGCCAGCAGCTGGGCGACAGGGGGAAGAGAGACCCAGTACTTC. This sequence encodes CASSWATGGRETQYF. The chain carries TRBV5-4 and TRBJ2-5, with 9 nucleotides matching TRBD1. CDR1 is SGHNT and CDR2 is YYREEE in the germline V gene (reference sequence). CDR3 length: 15 amino acids. V gave up 3 bases and J gave up 4 bases; unmatched junction bases: 7.

The chain has TRBV15 and TRBJ1-1; D gene ambiguous. V lost 3 bases, J lost 4 bases, and 12 bases lay in between. The CDR3 has 14 amino acids. The germline gives CDR1 LNHNV, CDR2 YYDKDF (reference sequence). CDR3 residues: CATSSYGPSTEAFF. The CDR3 bases are TGTGCCACCAGCAGCTACGGACCGAGCACTGAAGCTTTCTTT.

This clone has a count of ten or more. The CDR3 DNA follows: TGTGCCAGCAGCTTGGCCCTGCTTTCCTACGAGCAGTACTTC. Its translation is CASSLALLSYEQYF. The chain joins TRBV5-5 to TRBJ2-7; D remains ambiguous. Trimming stripped 0 bases from V and 1 base from J, with 8 bases between. Germline V CDR1 and CDR2: SGHKS, YYEKEE (reference sequence). There are 14 residues in the CDR3. The full variable domain, completed using reference TRBV5-5 and TRBJ2-7, is DAGVTQSPTHLIKTRGQQVTLRCSPISGHKSVSWYQQVLGQGPQFIFQYYEKEERGRGNFPDRFSARQFPNYSSELNVNALLLGDSALYLCASSLALLSYEQYFGPGTRLTVT.

The J gene is TRBJ2-6, the V gene TRBV29-1; no definite D call. V lost 4 bases and J 0 bases, leaving 4 bases between the germline ends. Looked up from germline, CDR1 is SQVTM and CDR2 is ANQGSEA. The CDR3 has 13 amino acids. CDR3 bases: TGCAGCGTTGCCGGCTCTGGGGCCAACGTCCTGACTTTC. Amino acid sequence: CSVAGSGANVLTF.

This clone occurred a few times. The rearrangement joins TRBV4-1 to TRBJ2-2; D gene unclear. With 2 bases removed from V and 9 bases from J, the gap between germline ends came to 13 bases. This CDR3 has 14 residues. The germline V gene encodes CDR1 MGHRA and CDR2 YSYEKL. The CDR3 DNA follows: TGCGCCAGCAGCCAACGCCTCGCGGCGAGGGAGCTGTTTTTT. Translated: CASSQRLAARELFF.

The chain is built from TRBV5-4 and TRBJ1-3, with TRBD1 as a possible D gene (5 bases). CDR1 is SGHNT, CDR2 YYREEE, per germline (reference sequence). V gave up 3 bases and J gave up 4 bases, with 11 bases separating them. The CDR3 contains 14 residues. The chain's CDR3 is CASSSQAIGNTIYF. CDR3 DNA: TGTGCCAGCAGCTCACAGGCAATAGGAAACACCATATATTTT.

The chain couples TRBV2 to TRBJ2-1, with D uncertain. Trimming cost V 8 bases and J 3 bases, with 5 bases left between them. The CDR3 spans 11 residues. The germline CDR1 and CDR2 sequences are SNHLY and FYNNEI. The CDR3 spells CASRYYNEQFF. CDR3 sequence (DNA): TGTGCCAGCCGGTACTACAATGAGCAGTTCTTC. The full variable domain, rest sourced from reference TRBV2 and TRBJ2-1, is EPEVTQTPSHQVTQMGQEVILRCVPISNHLYFYWYRQILGQKVEFLVSFYNNEISEKSEIFDDQFSVERPDGSNFTLKIRSTKLEDSAMYFCASRYYNEQFFGPGTRLTVL.

This rearrangement joins TRBV9 to TRBJ2-3, with a weak D call TRBD2 (5 bases). The length of the CDR3 is 12 residues. Trimming removed 5 bases at V and 5 bases at J, with 9 bases between. Germline V gene sequence: CDR1 SGDLS, CDR2 YYNGEE. The CDR3 here is CASRAEGDTQYF. Here the CDR3 DNA reads TGTGCCAGCAGGGCCGAGGGAGATACGCAGTATTTT.

The rearrangement uses TRBV6-1 and TRBJ2-1, with 9 bases that match TRBD2. Trimming at V came to 3 bases and at J to 3 bases, leaving 3 bases not matched to a gene. This CDR3 is built from 15 residues. In germline, CDR1 is MNHNS, CDR2 SASEGT. The DNA of the CDR3 is TGTGCCAGCAGTGATCGGCGGGAGGGCTACAATGAGCAGTTCTTC. Translation: CASSDRREGYNEQFF.

V gene TRBV18 combines with J gene TRBJ1-2, with 7 bases lining up with TRBD1. Per germline, CDR1 KGHSH and CDR2 LQKENI. This CDR3 is 15 amino acids long. J was trimmed by 4 bases and V by 2 bases; bases with no gene match: 7. The CDR3: CASSPDRASLYGYTF. CDR3 DNA sequence: TGTGCCAGCTCACCAGACAGGGCGAGCCTCTATGGCTACACCTTC.

The chain has TRBV23-1 and TRBJ2-5, with D uncertain. TRBV23-1 is an ORF, and what it does is uncertain. This CDR3 comprises 12 residues. Trimming took off 9 bases at V and 2 bases at J, with 10 bases between the two ends. In nucleotides, the CDR3 is TGCGCCAGAAACGGGCCGCAAGAGACCCAGTACTTC. It codes for CARNGPQETQYF.

Only one count was recorded for this clone. The rearrangement joins TRBV30 to TRBJ2-2; D may be TRBD1 (6 bases). Trimming stripped 0 bases from V and 5 bases from J, with 7 bases between. The germline CDR1 and CDR2 sequences are GTSNPN and SVGIG (reference sequence). The CDR3 extends over 13 amino acids. This CDR3 is CAWSVTGTGELFF. Here the CDR3 DNA reads TGTGCCTGGAGTGTAACAGGGACCGGGGAGCTGTTTTTT.

V usage is TRBV6-1 and J usage is TRBJ2-5; 7 bases are shared with TRBD2. The CDR3 consists of 14 residues. The V segment lost 5 bases and the J segment 0 bases; nucleotides outside the gene matches: 3. Looked up from germline, CDR1 is MNHNS and CDR2 is SASEGT. CDR3 in DNA: TGTGCCAGCAGTATCAGCGGGAACCAAGAGACCCAGTACTTC. This codes for CASSISGNQETQYF.

V and J are TRBV5-4 and TRBJ2-7; 9 bases match TRBD2. The CDR3 has 15 residues. In germline, CDR1 is SGHNT, CDR2 YYREEE (reference sequence). V trimming: 5 bases; J trimming: 2 bases; junction bases outside the gene matches: 8. This CDR3 is CASSSGTSLPYEQYF. DNA of the CDR3: TGTGCCAGCAGTTCCGGGACTAGCCTTCCCTACGAGCAGTACTTC. The complete variable domain, with remaining parts taken from reference TRBV5-4 and TRBJ2-7, reads ETGVTQSPTHLIKTRGQQVTLRCSSQSGHNTVSWYQQALGQGPQFIFQYYREEENGRGNFPPRFSGLQFPNYSSELNVNALELDDSALYLCASSSGTSLPYEQYFGPGTRLTVT.